Below, one T cell receptor (beta chain) is given with its context. Its recognized antigen is unknown. The record has no base qualities; no much larger clone is one base away. The library was prepared using the immunoSEQ multiplex PCR assay. Following the manufacturer's protocol, the hsTCRB Kit was used to amplify rearranged TCR beta chain sequences. Sequencing of TCRB libraries was carried out on an Illumina MiSeq. The source study handled its data this way. Demultiplexing, trimming and gene mapping were performed with the kit vendor's proprietary platform. TCRdb stores this immuneACCESS table with in-frame sequences only. Part of the clones is absent; in the studies checked, under half of the shortfall reflects unresolved V genes, and no reason is known for the rest. V and J calls and clone size come straight from that table; D and trimming were deduced from the DNA. Counted in this sample were approximately 70,000 clones; approximately 79% of them appeared once. More than 8% of the sample is taken by the ten largest.

The germline V gene (reference sequence) specifies MNHEY as CDR1 and SMNVEV as CDR2. Taken from cysteine to phenylalanine, the CDR3 has 13 residues. Only the CDR3 region is kept as DNA, spanning 39 bases read in frame from base 1. V was cut back by 5 bases and J by 1 base, leaving a gap of 5 bases between them. Read against the paper, the sample's time point label means: baseline, week 1 (first vaccination visit). The treatment or condition label, read with the paper, signifies: pre-vaccination baseline after standard-of-care therapy. All donors had newly diagnosed IDH1-mutant astrocytomas of WHO grade 3 or 4 that showed loss of nuclear ATRX. The samples were drawn from NOA16, a multicentre, single-arm, open-label phase I trial in Germany that tested a mutant IDH1 peptide vaccine in humans for the first time. Visit V03 blood draws served as the baseline sample for immunogenicity testing. Genomic DNA for TCRB sequencing was extracted from EDTA blood using the DNeasy Blood and Tissue Kit.

The sample originates from a study of a mutant IDH1 vaccine in newly diagnosed glioma (dated by TCRdb to about 2021). Study-wide context: Of the approximately 30 treated patients, around 60% were male and approximately 40% were female, and the mean age was approximately 40 years. Before enrollment, most patients had been given radiochemotherapy with temozolomide as standard therapy, while the rest had received either radiotherapy alone or temozolomide alone. Longitudinal TCRB deep sequencing was done for some 26 treated patients, wherever samples were available for exploratory analyses. Peripheral blood was collected at six visits: V03 (baseline), V05, V07, V10, V12 and V13.

Overall results and qualifications from the work: The authors stated that sample limitations prevented analyses of patient blood samples from being reproduced. Immune responses induced by the vaccine were seen in approximately 93% of patients across multiple MHC alleles. Availability determined which PBMC samples were chosen for TCRB deep sequencing. Pseudoprogression appeared unrelated to alterations in the top peripheral T cell clonotypes detected by TCRB sequencing.

The sequence was collected from a man aged 50 or older with glioma. The starting material was PBMCs, obtained from a glioma patient treated with radiotherapy, temozolomide or both. This chain is built from TRBV27 and TRBJ2-2; confidence is insufficient to name the D gene. The CDR3 amino acid sequence is: CASSPLNTGELFF. The DNA sequence is given as TGTGCCAGCAGTCCCCTGAACACCGGGGAGCTGTTTTTT.